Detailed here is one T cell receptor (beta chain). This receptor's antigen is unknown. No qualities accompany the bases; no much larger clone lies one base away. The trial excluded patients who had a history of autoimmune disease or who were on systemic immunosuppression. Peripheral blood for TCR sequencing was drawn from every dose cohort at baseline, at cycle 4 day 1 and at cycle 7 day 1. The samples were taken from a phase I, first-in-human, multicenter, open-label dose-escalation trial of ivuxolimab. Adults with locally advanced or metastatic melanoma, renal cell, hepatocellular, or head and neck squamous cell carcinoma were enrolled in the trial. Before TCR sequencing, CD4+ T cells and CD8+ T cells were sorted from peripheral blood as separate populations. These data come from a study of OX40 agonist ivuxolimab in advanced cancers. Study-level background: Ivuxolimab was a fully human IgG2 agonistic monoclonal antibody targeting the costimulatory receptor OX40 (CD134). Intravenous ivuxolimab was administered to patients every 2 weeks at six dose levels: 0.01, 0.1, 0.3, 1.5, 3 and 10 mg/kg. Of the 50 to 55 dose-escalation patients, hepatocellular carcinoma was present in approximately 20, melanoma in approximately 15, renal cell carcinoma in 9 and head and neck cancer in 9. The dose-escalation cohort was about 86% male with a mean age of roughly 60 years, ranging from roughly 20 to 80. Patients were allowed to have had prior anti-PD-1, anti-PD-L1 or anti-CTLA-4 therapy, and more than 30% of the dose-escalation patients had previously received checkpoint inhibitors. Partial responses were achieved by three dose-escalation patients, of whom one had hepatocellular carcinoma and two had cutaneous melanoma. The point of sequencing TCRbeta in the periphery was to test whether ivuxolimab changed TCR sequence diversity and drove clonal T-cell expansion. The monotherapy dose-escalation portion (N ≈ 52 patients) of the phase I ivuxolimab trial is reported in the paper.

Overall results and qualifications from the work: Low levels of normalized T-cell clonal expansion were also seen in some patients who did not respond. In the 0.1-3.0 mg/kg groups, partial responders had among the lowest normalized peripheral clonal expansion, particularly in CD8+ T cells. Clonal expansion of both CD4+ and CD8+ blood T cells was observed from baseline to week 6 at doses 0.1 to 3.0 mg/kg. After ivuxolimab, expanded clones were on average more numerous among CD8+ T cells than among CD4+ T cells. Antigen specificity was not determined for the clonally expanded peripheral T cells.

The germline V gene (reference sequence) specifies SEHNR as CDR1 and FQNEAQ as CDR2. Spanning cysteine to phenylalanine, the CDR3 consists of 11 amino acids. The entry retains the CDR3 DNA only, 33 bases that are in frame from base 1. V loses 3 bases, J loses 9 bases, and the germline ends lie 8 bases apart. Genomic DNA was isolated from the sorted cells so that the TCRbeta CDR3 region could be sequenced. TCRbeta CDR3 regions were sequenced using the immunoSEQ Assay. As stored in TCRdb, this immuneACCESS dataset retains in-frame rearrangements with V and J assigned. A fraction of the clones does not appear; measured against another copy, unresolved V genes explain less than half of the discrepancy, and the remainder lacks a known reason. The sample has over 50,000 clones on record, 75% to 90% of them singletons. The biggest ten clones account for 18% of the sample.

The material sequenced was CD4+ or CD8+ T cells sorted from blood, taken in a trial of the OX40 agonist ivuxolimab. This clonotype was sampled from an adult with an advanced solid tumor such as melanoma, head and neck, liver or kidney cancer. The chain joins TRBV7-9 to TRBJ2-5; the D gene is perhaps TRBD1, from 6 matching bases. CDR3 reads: CASSFRGSQYF. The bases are TGTGCCAGCAGCTTTAGGGGGTCCCAGTACTTC. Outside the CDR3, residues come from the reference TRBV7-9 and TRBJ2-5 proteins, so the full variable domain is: DTGVSQNPRHKITKRGQNVTFRCDPISEHNRLYWYRQTLGQGPEFLTYFQNEAQLEKSRLLSDRFSAERPKGSFSTLEIQRTEQGDSAMYLCASSFRGSQYFGPGTRLLVL.